This T cell receptor (beta chain) is drawn from a study of T-cell memory formation after mild COVID-19. Study-level findings and limits: Whether day 37 second-wave clones are SARS-CoV-2-specific was not confirmed. Contracting clones localized mainly to CM and EM when CD4+ and mainly to EMRA when CD8+.

Trimming cost V 0 bases and J 3 bases, with 12 bases left between them. CDR3 length: 15 amino acids. CDR1 MGHRA and CDR2 YSYEKL come from the germline V gene. This clonotype was counted a few times. Its antigen is currently unknown. The authors produced TCR alpha and TCR beta cDNA libraries with sample barcodes and UMIs by 5'RACE using constant-segment primers. TCRdb recomputed calls from the 5' RACE reads with MiXCR, one row per CDR3 protein. The sample carries about 470,000 distinct CDR3 sequences, roughly 25% recorded once. V and J are TRBV4-1 and TRBJ2-7; D not resolved. This receptor was obtained from an adult woman who had mild COVID-19 (a few samples of this study predate the infection). Cell type and time point are not known. The sample was PBMCs or a T cell subset sorted from them (not recorded which). The CDR3 sequence: CASSQDHAAHYEQYF. The CDR3, as DNA: TGCGCCAGCAGCCAAGATCATGCGGCCCACTACGAGCAGTACTTC.